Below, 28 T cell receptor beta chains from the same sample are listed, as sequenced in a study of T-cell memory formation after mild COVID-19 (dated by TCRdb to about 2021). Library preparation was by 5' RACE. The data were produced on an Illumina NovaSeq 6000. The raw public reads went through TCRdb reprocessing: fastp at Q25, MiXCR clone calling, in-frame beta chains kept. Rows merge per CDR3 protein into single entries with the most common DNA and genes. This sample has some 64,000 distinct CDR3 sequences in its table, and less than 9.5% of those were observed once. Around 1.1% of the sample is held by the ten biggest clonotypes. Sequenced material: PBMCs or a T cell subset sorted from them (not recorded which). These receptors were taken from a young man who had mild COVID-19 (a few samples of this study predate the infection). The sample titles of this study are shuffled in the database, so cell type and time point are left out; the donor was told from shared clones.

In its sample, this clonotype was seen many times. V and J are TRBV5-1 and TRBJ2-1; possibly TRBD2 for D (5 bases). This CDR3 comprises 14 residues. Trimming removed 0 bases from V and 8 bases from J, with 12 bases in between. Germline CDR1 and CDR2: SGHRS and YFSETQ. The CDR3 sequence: CASSLGGGMDEQFF. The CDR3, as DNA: TGCGCCAGCAGCTTGGGTGGAGGAATGGATGAGCAGTTCTTC.

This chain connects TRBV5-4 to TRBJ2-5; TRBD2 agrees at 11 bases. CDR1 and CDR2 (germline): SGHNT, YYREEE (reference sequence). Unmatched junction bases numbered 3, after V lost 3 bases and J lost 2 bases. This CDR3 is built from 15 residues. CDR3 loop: CASSWGTSGQETQYF. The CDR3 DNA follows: TGTGCCAGCAGCTGGGGGACTAGCGGACAAGAGACCCAGTACTTC.

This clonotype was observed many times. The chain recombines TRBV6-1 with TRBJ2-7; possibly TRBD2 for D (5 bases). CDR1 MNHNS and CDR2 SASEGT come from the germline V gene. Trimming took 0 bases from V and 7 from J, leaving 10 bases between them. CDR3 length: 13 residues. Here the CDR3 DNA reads TGTGCCAGCAGTGAAGCCCGACCGGGGGAGCAGTACGTC. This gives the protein CASSEARPGEQYV.

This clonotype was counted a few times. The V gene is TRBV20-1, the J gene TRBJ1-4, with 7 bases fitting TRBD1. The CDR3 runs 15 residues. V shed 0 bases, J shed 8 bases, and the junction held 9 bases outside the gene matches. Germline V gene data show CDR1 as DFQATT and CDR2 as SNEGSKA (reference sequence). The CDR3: CSARDPQGLREKLFF. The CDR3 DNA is TGCAGTGCTAGAGATCCACAGGGGCTTCGGGAAAAACTGTTTTTT.

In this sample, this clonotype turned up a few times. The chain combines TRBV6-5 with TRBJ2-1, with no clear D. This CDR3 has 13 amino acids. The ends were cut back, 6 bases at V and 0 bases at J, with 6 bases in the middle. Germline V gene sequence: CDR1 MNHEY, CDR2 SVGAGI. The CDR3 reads CASRASSYNEQFF. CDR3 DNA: TGTGCCAGCAGAGCGAGCTCCTACAATGAGCAGTTCTTC.

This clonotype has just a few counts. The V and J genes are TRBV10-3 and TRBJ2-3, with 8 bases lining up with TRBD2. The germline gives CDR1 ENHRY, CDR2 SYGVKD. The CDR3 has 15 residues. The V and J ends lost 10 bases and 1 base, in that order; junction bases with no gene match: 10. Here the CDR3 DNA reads TGTGCCACCAACGAGCGGGGGCAGGGCACAGATACGCAGTATTTT. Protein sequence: CATNERGQGTDTQYF.

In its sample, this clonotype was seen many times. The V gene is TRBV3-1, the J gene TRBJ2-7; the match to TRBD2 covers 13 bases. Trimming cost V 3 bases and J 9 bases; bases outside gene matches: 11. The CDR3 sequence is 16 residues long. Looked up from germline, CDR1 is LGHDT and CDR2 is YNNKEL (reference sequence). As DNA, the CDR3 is TGTGCCAGCAGCCACTCCGAGGGACTAGCGGGGTTGGCGCAGTACTTC. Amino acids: CASSHSEGLAGLAQYF.

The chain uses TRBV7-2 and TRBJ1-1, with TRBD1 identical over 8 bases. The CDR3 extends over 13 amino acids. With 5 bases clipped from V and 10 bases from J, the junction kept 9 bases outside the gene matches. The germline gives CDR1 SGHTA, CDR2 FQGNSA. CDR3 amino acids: CASSPRQGRVAFF. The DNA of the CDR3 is TGTGCCAGCAGCCCTCGACAGGGGCGGGTAGCTTTCTTT.

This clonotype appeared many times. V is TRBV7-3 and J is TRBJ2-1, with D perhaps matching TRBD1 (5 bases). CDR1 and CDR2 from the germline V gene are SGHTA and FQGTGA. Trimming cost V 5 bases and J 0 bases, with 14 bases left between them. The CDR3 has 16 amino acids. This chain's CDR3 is CASSPDSQSSYNEQFF. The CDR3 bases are TGTGCCAGCAGCCCTGACAGCCAGAGCTCCTACAATGAGCAGTTCTTC. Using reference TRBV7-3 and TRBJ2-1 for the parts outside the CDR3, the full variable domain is GAGVSQTPSNKVTEKGKYVELRCDPISGHTALYWYRQSLGQGPEFLIYFQGTGAADDSGLPNDRFFAVRPEGSVSTLKIQRTERGDSAVYLCASSPDSQSSYNEQFFGPGTRLTVL.

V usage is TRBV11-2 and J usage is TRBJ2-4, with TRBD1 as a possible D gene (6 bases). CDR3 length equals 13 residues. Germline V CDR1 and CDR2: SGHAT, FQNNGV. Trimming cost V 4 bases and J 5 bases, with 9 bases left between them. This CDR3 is CASSSGTQNIQYF. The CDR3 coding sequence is TGTGCCAGCAGCTCTGGGACACAAAACATTCAGTACTTC. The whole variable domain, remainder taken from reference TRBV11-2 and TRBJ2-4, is EAGVAQSPRYKIIEKRQSVAFWCNPISGHATLYWYQQILGQGPKLLIQFQNNGVVDDSQLPKDRFSAERLKGVDSTLKIQPAKLEDSAVYLCASSSGTQNIQYFGAGTRLSVL.

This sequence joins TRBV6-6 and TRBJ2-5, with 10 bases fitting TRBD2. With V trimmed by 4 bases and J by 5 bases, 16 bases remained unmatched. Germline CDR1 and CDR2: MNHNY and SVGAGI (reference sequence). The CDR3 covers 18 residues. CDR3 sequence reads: CASSFPRGSLAGAETQYF. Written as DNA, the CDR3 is TGTGCCAGCAGTTTTCCCAGGGGTTCCCTAGCGGGGGCGGAGACCCAGTACTTC.

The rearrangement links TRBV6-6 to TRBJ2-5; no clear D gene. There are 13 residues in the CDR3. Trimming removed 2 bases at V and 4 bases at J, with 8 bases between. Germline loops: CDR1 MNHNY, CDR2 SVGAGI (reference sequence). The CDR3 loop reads CASSYEDRETQYF. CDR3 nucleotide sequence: TGTGCCAGCAGTTACGAGGACCGAGAGACCCAGTACTTC.

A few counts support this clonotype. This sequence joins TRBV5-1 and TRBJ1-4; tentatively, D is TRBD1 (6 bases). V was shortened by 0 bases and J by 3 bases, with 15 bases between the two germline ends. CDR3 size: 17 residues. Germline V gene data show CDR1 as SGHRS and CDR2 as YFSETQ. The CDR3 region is CASSLGDRSFSNEKLFF. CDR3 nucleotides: TGCGCCAGCAGCTTGGGTGACAGGAGCTTTTCTAATGAAAAACTGTTTTTT.

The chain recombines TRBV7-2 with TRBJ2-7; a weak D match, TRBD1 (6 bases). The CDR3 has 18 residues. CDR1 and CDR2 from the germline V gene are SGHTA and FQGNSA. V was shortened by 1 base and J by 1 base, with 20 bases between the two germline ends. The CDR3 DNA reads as TGTGCCAGCAGCTTAGGTGGGGGCATTCCTGCCGGATCCTACGAGCAGTACTTC. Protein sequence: CASSLGGGIPAGSYEQYF.

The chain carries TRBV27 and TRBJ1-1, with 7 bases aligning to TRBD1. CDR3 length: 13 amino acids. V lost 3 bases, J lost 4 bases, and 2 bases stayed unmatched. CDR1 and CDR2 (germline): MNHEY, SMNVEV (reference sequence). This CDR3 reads CASSFRDSTEAFF. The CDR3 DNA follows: TGTGCCAGCAGTTTCCGGGACAGCACTGAAGCTTTCTTT.

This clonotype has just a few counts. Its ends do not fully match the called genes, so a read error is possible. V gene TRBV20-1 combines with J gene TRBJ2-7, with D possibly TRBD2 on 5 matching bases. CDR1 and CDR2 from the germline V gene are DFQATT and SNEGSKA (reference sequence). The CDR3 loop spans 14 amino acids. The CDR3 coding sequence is TGCAGTGCTAGAGACGAGGGAATCTCCCACGAGCAGTACTTC. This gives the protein CSARDEGISHEQYF.

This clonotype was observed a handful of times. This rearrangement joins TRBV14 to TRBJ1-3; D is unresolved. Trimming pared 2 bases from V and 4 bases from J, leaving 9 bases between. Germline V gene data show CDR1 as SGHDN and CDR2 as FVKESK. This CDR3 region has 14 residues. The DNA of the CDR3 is TGTGCCAGCAGCCAACAGACGGCCGGAAACACCATATATTTT. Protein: CASSQQTAGNTIYF.

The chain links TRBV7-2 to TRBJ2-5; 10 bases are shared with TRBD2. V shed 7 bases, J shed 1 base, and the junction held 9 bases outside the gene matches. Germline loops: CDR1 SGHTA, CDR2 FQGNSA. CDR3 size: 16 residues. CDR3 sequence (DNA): TGTGCCAGCAAAATACTAGCGGGGAACCTCCAAGAGACCCAGTACTTC. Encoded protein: CASKILAGNLQETQYF.

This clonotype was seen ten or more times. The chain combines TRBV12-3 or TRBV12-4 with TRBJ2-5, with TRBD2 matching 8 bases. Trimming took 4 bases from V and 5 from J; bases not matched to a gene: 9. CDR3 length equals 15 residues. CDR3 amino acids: CASSSNAGGGETQYF. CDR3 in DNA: TGTGCCAGCAGTTCAAATGCGGGGGGCGGTGAGACCCAGTACTTC.

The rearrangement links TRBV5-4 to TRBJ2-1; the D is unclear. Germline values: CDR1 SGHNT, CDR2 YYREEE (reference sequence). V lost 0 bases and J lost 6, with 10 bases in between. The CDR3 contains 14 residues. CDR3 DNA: TGTGCCAGCAGCTTGGAGCACTTCACCAATGAGCAGTTCTTC. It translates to CASSLEHFTNEQFF. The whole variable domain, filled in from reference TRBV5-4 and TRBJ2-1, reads ETGVTQSPTHLIKTRGQQVTLRCSSQSGHNTVSWYQQALGQGPQFIFQYYREEENGRGNFPPRFSGLQFPNYSSELNVNALELDDSALYLCASSLEHFTNEQFFGPGTRLTVL.

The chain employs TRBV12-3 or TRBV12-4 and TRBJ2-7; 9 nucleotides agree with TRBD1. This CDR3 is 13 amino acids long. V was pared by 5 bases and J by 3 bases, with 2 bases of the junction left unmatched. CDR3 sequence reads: CASSGQGNYEQYV. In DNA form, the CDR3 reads TGTGCCAGCAGTGGACAGGGGAACTACGAGCAGTACGTC.

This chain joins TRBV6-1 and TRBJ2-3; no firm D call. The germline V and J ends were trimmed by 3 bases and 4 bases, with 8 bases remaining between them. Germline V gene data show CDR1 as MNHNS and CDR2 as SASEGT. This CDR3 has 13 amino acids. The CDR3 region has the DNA TGTGCCAGCAGTGACCGCCAGCCAGATACGCAGTATTTT. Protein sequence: CASSDRQPDTQYF.

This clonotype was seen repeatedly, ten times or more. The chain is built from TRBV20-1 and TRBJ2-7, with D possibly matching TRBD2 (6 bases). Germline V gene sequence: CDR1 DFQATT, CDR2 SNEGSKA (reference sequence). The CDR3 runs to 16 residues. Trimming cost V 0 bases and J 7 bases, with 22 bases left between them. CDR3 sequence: CSARDGQAGPLGEQYF. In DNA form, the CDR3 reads TGCAGTGCTAGAGATGGCCAAGCGGGTCCGCTGGGGGAGCAGTACTTC.

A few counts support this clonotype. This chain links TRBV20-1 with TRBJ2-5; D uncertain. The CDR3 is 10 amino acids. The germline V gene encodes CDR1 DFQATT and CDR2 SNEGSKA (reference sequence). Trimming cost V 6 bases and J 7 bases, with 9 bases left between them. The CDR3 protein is CSARVGTQYF. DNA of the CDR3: TGCAGTGCACGCGTGGGGACCCAGTACTTC.

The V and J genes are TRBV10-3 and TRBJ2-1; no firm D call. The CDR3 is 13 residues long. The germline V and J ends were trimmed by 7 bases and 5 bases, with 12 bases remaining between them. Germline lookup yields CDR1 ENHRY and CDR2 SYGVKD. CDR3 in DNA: TGTGCCATCAAGTCTGGGGAAAACAATGAGCAGTTCTTC. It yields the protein CAIKSGENNEQFF.

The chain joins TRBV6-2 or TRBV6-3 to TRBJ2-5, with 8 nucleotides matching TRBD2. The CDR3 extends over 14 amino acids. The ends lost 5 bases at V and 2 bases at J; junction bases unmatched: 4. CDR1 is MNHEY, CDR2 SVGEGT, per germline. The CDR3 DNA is TGTGCCAGCAGTATTCCGGGGGGGCAAGAGACCCAGTACTTC. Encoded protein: CASSIPGGQETQYF.

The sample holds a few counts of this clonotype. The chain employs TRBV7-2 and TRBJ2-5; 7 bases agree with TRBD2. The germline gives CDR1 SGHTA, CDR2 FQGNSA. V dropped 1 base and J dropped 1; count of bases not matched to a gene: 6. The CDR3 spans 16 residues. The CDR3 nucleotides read TGTGCCAGCAGCTTAGGAACGGCTAGCGGCCAAGAGACCCAGTACTTC. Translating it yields CASSLGTASGQETQYF.

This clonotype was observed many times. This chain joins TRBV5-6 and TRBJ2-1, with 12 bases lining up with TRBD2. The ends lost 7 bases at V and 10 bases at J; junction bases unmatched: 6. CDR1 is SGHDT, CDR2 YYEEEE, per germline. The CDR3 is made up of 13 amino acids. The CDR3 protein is CASRLAGGVEQFF. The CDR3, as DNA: TGTGCCAGCCGGCTAGCGGGGGGGGTGGAGCAGTTCTTC.